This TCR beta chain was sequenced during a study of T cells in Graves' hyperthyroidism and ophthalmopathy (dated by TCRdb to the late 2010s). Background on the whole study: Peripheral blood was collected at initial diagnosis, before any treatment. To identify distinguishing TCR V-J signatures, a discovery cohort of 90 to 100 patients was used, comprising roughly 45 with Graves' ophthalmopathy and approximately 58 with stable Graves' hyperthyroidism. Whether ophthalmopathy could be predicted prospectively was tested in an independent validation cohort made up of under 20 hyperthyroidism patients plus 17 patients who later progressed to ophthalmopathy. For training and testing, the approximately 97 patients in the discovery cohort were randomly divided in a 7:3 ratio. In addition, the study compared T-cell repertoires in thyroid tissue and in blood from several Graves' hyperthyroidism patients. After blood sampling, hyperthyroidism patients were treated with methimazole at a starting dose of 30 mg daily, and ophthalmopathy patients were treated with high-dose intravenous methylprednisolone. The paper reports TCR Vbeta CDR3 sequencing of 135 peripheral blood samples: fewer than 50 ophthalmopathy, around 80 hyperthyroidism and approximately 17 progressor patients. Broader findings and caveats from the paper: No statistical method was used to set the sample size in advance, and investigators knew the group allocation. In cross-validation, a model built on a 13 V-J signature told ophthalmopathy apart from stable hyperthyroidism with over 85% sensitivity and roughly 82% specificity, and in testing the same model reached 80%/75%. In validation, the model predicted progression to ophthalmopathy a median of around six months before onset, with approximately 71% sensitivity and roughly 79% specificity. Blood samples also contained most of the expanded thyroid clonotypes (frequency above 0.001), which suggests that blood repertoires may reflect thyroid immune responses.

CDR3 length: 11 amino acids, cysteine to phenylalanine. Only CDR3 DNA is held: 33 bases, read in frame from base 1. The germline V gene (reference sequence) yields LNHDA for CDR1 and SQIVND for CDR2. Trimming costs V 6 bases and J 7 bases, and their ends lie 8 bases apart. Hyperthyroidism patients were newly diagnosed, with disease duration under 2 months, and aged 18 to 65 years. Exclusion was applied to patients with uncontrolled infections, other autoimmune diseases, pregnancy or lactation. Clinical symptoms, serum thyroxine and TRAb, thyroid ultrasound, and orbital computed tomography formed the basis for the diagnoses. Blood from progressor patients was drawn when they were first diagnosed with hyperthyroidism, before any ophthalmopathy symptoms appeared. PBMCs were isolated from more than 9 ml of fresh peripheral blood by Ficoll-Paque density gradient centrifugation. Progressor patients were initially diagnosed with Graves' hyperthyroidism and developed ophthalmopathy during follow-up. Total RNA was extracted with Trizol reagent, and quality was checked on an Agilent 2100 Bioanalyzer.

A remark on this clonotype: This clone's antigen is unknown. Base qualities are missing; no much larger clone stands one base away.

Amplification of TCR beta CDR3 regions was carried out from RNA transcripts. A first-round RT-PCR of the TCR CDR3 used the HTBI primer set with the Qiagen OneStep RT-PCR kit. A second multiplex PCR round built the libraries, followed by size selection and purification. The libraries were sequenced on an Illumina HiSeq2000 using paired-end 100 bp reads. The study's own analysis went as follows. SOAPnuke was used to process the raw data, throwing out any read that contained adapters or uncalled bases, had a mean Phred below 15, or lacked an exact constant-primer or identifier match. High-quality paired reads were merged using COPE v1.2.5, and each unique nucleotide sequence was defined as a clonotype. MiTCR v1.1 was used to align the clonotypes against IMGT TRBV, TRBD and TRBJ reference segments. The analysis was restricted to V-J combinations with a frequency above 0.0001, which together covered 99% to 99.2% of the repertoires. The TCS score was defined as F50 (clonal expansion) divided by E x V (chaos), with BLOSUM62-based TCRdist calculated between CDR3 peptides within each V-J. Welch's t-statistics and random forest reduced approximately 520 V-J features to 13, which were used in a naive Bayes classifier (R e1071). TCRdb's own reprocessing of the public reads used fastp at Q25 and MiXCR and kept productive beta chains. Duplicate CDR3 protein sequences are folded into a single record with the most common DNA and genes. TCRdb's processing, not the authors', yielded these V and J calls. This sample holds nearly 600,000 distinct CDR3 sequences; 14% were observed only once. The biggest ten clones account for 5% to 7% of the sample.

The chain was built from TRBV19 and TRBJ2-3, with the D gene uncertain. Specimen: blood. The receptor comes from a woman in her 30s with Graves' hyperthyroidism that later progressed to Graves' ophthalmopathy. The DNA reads TGTGCCAGTAGCAATACCCATACGCAGTATTTT. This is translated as CASSNTHTQYF.